This T cell receptor (beta chain) was found in a study of T cell clonality in common variable immunodeficiency. The CDR3 has 14 amino acids. V was clipped by 5 bases and J by 3 bases, with 11 bases between them. Germline CDR1 is SEHNR and CDR2 is FQNEAQ (reference sequence). Measured with immunoSEQ multiplex PCR; TCRdb has only the in-frame clones, and not every one. Singletons are absent from the sample, which has approximately 50,000 clones. In this sample, this clone turned up a few times. The read halts 3 residues ahead of the CDR3 end, with the missing end drawn from the germline J gene. What was sequenced was peripheral blood mononuclear cells. This TCR came from a person aged 18-70 years in good health. The chain recombines TRBV7-9 with TRBJ1-5, with D possibly being TRBD1 (5 bases). Partial CDR3 DNA: TGTGCCAGCAGCATGCAGGGCTCCAATCAGCCC. It yields the protein CASSMQGSNQP. The complete CDR3 reads CASSMQGSNQPQHF.